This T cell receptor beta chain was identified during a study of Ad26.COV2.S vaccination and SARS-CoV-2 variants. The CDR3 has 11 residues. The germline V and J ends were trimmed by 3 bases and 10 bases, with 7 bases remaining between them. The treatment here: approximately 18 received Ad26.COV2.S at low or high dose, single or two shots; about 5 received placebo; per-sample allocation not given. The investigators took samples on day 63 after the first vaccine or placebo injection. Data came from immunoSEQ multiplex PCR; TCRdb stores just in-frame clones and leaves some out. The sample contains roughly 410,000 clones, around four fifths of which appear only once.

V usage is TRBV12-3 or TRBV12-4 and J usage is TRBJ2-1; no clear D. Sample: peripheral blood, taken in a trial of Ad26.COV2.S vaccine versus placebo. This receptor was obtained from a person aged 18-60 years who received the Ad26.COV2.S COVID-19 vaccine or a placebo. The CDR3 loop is CASSFRSEQFF. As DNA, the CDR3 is TGTGCCAGCAGTTTCCGCTCCGAGCAGTTCTTC.